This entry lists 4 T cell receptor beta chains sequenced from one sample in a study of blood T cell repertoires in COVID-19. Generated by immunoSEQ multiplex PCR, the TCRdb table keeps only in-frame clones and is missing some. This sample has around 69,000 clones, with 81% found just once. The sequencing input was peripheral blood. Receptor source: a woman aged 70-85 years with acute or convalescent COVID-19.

CDR3 in amino acids: CASFTPGLAGTTDTQYF. The CDR3 bases are TGTGCCAGCTTTACCCCGGGACTAGCGGGAACCACAGATACGCAGTATTTT. The V call is TRBV28, the J call TRBJ2-3, with 13 bases identical to TRBD2. This CDR3 is 17 amino acids long. Losses at the gene ends were 8 bases for V and 2 bases for J; bases not matched to a gene: 10. Looked up from germline, CDR1 is MDHEN and CDR2 is SYDVKM.

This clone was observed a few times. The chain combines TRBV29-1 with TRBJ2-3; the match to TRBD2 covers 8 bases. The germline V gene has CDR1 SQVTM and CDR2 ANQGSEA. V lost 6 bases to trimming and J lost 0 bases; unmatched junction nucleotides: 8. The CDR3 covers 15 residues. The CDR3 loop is CSVGLGRASTDTQYF. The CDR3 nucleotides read TGCAGCGTGGGACTCGGGAGGGCCAGCACAGATACGCAGTATTTT.

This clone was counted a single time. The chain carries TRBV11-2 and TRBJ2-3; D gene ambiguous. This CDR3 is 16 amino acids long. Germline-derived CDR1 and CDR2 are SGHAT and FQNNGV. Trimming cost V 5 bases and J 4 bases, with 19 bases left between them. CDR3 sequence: CASSTLPEPRADTQYF. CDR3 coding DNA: TGTGCCAGCAGCACCCTCCCCGAACCCCGGGCAGATACGCAGTATTTT.

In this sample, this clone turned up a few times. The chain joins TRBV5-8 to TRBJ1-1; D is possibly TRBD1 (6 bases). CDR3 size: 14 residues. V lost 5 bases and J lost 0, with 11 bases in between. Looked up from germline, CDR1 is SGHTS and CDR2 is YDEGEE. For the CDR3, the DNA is TGTGCCAGCAGTTTTGACAGGCTGAACACTGAAGCTTTCTTT. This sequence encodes CASSFDRLNTEAFF.